Listed below are T cell receptor beta chains from one sample, sequenced in a study of neurological immune-mediated disorders. In TCRdb, the 5' RACE reads were re-called with MiXCR into one record per CDR3 protein. The table has around 69,000 distinct CDR3 sequences, more than 8.5% seen once. The sequenced material came from PBMCs. All receptors derive from a man aged 25 to 40 in good health. Both conserved end residues are part of each CDR3. Each record gives: D gene, V gene, clone size, J gene, CDR3 protein, CDR3 DNA. A D gene is named only where the DNA matches it firmly. Size values are once, few and many counts, or a class for expanded clones, and some rows have none.

NA	TRBV6-5	NA	TRBJ2-7	CASSRGGFWNEQYF	TGTGCCAGCAGTCGTGGGGGTTTTTGGAACGAGCAGTACTTC
TRBD2	TRBV28	many	TRBJ2-1	CASSFGGRDNEQFF	TGTGCCAGCAGTTTTGGCGGGAGGGACAATGAGCAGTTCTTC
NA	TRBV20-1	many	TRBJ2-7	CSAESGTTYEQYF	TGCAGTGCAGAGTCCGGGACCACCTACGAGCAGTACTTC
TRBD2	TRBV3-1	few	TRBJ2-1	CASSHGTSGTLNEQFF	TGTGCCAGCAGCCACGGAACTAGCGGGACTTTGAATGAGCAGTTCTTC
NA	TRBV7-2	many	TRBJ2-7	CASGDLRGEQYF	TGTGCCAGCGGCGACTTGAGGGGCGAGCAGTACTTC
TRBD2	TRBV12-3/TRBV12-4	many	TRBJ2-1	CATQGGAISYNEQFF	TGTGCGACTCAGGGAGGGGCCATATCCTACAATGAGCAGTTCTTC
NA	TRBV28	many	TRBJ2-2	CVSSLLGKGTGELFF	TGTGTCAGCAGTTTATTGGGGAAAGGCACCGGGGAGCTGTTTTTT
NA	TRBV6-1	few	TRBJ2-6	CATGRDTGLSGANVLTF	TGTGCCACCGGACGGGACACGGGCCTCTCTGGGGCCAACGTCCTGACTTTC
NA	TRBV3-1	many	TRBJ2-1	CASSQIGHEQFF	TGTGCCAGCAGCCAGATTGGGCATGAGCAGTTCTTC
TRBD2	TRBV7-2	many	TRBJ2-7	CASSRGQGLAGARYEQYF	TGTGCCAGCAGCCGGGGACAGGGACTAGCGGGAGCTCGCTACGAGCAGTACTTC
NA	TRBV7-2	many	TRBJ2-1	CASSFLMGDGNNEQFF	TGTGCCAGCAGCTTCCTCATGGGGGACGGGAACAATGAGCAGTTCTTC
TRBD1	TRBV20-1	many	TRBJ2-3	CSARYRGTDTQYF	TGCAGTGCTAGATACAGGGGGACAGATACGCAGTATTTT
TRBD1	TRBV12-3/TRBV12-4	many	TRBJ1-1	CASSKTGANTEAFF	TGTGCCAGCAGCAAGACAGGGGCGAACACTGAAGCTTTCTTT
TRBD1	TRBV12-3/TRBV12-4	many	TRBJ2-7	CASRGGRDRGLYEQYF	TGTGCCAGCAGGGGGGGGCGGGACAGGGGACTCTACGAGCAGTACTTC